Listed below are T cell receptor beta chains from one sample, sequenced in a study of T cell responses to AZD1222 COVID-19 vaccine. TCRdb keeps only in-frame clones here, not all; method: immunoSEQ multiplex PCR. The table lists some 170,000 clones, 85% to 90% of them singletons, with roughly 4.3% in the top ten. The sequencing used peripheral blood, collected 28 days after the second dose of the MenACWY control vaccine. The origin of the receptors is an adult who received the MenACWY meningococcal vaccine as a control. CDR3s include the opening cysteine and the closing phenylalanine or tryptophan. D genes are given only for firm matches. The size entry is marked missing in some rows and otherwise reads once, few, many or a size class.

-	TRBJ1-5	-	TRBV5-1	CASSTGGGNQPQHF	TGCGCCAGCAGCACCGGGGGGGGCAATCAGCCCCAGCATTTT
-	TRBJ1-2	few	TRBV5-1	CASTDQWGEGYTF	TGCGCCAGCACAGACCAATGGGGCGAAGGCTACACCTTC
-	TRBJ1-2	-	TRBV9	CASSSTYGYTF	TGTGCCAGCAGCTCCACCTATGGCTACACCTTC
TRBD2	TRBJ2-5	-	TRBV14	CASSQSPPSAGRGWRETQYF	TGTGCCAGCAGCCAATCCCCGCCCTCCGCGGGGAGGGGTTGGAGGGAGACCCAGTACTTC
-	TRBJ1-5	-	TRBV7-8	CASSRSGWQGGQPQHF	TGTGCCAGCAGTCGAAGTGGATGGCAGGGCGGCCAGCCCCAGCATTTT
TRBD1	TRBJ1-2	-	TRBV2	CASTDREDYGYTF	TGTGCCAGCACAGACAGGGAGGACTATGGCTACACCTTC
-	TRBJ2-2	-	TRBV12-3/TRBV12-4	CASSLRVTGELFF	TGTGCCAGCAGTTTAAGGGTCACGGGGGAGCTGTTTTTT
-	TRBJ1-5	once	TRBV18	CASSLGFGNQPQHF	TGTGCCAGCTCATTAGGGTTTGGCAATCAGCCCCAGCATTTT
TRBD2	TRBJ2-1	-	TRBV24-1	CATSDWTSVYEQFF	TGTGCCACCAGTGATTGGACTAGTGTCTATGAGCAGTTCTTC
-	TRBJ1-5	-	TRBV5-1	CASSMAGDQPQHF	TGCGCCAGCTCTATGGCGGGGGATCAGCCCCAGCATTTT
-	TRBJ1-1	-	TRBV14	CASSPGGTEAFF	TGTGCCAGCAGCCCGGGGGGAACTGAAGCTTTCTTT
TRBD1	TRBJ1-6	-	TRBV19	CASTDGQGNNSPLHF	TGTGCCAGTACCGACGGACAGGGGAATAATTCACCCCTCCACTTT
-	TRBJ2-7	-	TRBV7-6	CASSPQPTGTRDEQYF	TGTGCCAGCAGCCCCCAACCTACAGGGACGAGGGACGAGCAGTACTTC
-	TRBJ2-1	-	TRBV7-3	CASSPFQGNEQFF	TGTGCCAGCAGCCCTTTCCAGGGGAATGAGCAGTTCTTC
-	TRBJ2-5	-	TRBV28	CASEELPGGKRETQYF	TGTGCCAGTGAGGAGTTGCCAGGGGGGAAGCGAGAGACCCAGTACTTC
-	TRBJ2-7	once	TRBV28	CASSTGTTREQYF	TGTGCCAGCAGCACCGGGACGACCCGAGAGCAGTACTTC
-	TRBJ2-5	-	TRBV28	CASSSGTGVTSGDQETQYF	TGTGCCAGCAGTTCCGGGACAGGGGTGACTAGCGGGGATCAAGAGACCCAGTACTTC
TRBD1	TRBJ1-6	-	TRBV3-1/TRBV3-2	CARLLGGVSSPLHF	TGTGCCAGACTACTAGGGGGCGTGAGTTCACCCCTCCACTTT
TRBD1	TRBJ2-7	-	TRBV6-2/TRBV6-3	CASSYFPDRGREQYF	TGTGCCAGCAGTTACTTTCCGGACAGGGGGCGAGAGCAGTACTTC
-	TRBJ2-2	-	TRBV6-1	CASSEVHSRLAGELFF	TGTGCCAGCAGTGAAGTTCACTCCCGCCTCGCCGGGGAGCTGTTTTTT
-	TRBJ2-7	-	TRBV9	CASSVAGSQLYEQYF	TGTGCCAGCAGCGTAGCCGGGAGTCAGCTCTACGAGCAGTACTTC
-	TRBJ2-7	-	TRBV3-1/TRBV3-2	CASSQEEAKTYEQYF	TGTGCCAGCAGCCAAGAGGAGGCGAAAACCTACGAGCAGTACTTC
TRBD1	TRBJ1-1	-	TRBV11-3	CASSRGPGSTEAFF	TGTGCCAGCAGCAGGGGGCCGGGCAGCACTGAAGCTTTCTTT
TRBD2	TRBJ2-7	-	TRBV10-3	CAISGQSSGRYEQYF	TGTGCCATCAGTGGGCAGTCTAGCGGGAGATACGAGCAGTACTTC
-	TRBJ1-5	-	TRBV7-9	CASSLGGQSQHF	TGTGCCAGCAGCTTAGGGGGCCAGTCCCAGCATTTT
-	TRBJ2-3	-	TRBV2	CAGLRAPTDTQYF	TGTGCCGGCCTTAGGGCCCCCACAGATACGCAGTATTTT
-	TRBJ1-2	-	TRBV6-2/TRBV6-3	CASSYSTGGYGYTF	TGTGCCAGCAGTTACTCCACAGGAGGCTATGGCTACACCTTC
-	TRBJ2-3	-	TRBV11-3	CASSYEGADTQYF	TGTGCCAGCAGCTATGAGGGGGCAGATACGCAGTATTTT
-	TRBJ2-3	-	TRBV10-1	CASSTRGGEDTQYF	TGCGCCAGCAGCACAAGGGGCGGCGAGGATACGCAGTATTTT
-	TRBJ2-1	-	TRBV5-1	CASSRLAHPFNEQFF	TGCGCCAGCAGCCGACTCGCCCACCCCTTTAATGAGCAGTTCTTC
-	TRBJ1-2	-	TRBV19	CASGVYTF	TGTGCCAGTGGGGTCTACACCTTC
TRBD2	TRBJ2-2	-	TRBV6-5	CATHLAGDDTGELFF	TGTGCCACCCATCTAGCGGGAGATGACACCGGGGAGCTGTTTTTT
-	TRBJ1-2	-	TRBV28	CASSFPTLGVYTF	TGTGCCAGCAGTTTTCCCACTTTGGGGGTCTACACCTTC
TRBD2	TRBJ2-7	-	TRBV4-3	CASSQDLLAGGPSYEQYF	TGCGCCAGCAGCCAAGATTTACTAGCGGGAGGGCCTTCCTACGAGCAGTACTTC
-	TRBJ2-7	-	TRBV18	CASSPFRGTEYEQYF	TGTGCCAGCTCACCATTTCGGGGGACGGAGTACGAGCAGTACTTC
-	TRBJ2-1	few	TRBV19	CASSARTRGYNEQFF	TGTGCCAGTAGTGCCCGGACCCGGGGATACAATGAGCAGTTCTTC
-	TRBJ2-2	-	TRBV30	CAWIAVGAGELFF	TGTGCCTGGATTGCGGTGGGGGCCGGGGAGCTGTTTTTT
-	TRBJ1-1	-	TRBV10-3	CAISVNLQAMNTEAFF	TGTGCCATCAGTGTGAATTTACAGGCAATGAACACTGAAGCTTTCTTT
-	TRBJ1-4	-	TRBV28	CASQTGSTLSFGEKLFF	TGTGCCAGCCAGACTGGTTCAACGTTGTCCTTTGGGGAAAAACTGTTTTTT
-	TRBJ2-7	-	TRBV20-1	CSAMVFYEQYF	TGCAGTGCCATGGTATTCTACGAGCAGTACTTC